This TCR beta chain was found in a study of T cell repertoires in cytomegalovirus infection. The wider study: CMV epitopes in the study were HLA-C-restricted (recently identified) and HLA-B-restricted (well studied).

Worth noting for this clonotype: The antigen is not known.

TCRdb re-called the reads with MiXCR, one entry per CDR3 protein. The sample holds fewer than 1,000,000 distinct CDR3 sequences, approximately 31% seen once. Deletions cut 10 bases from V and 8 bases from J, with 17 bases between. The CDR3 loop spans 13 amino acids. Germline V gene sequence: CDR1 WSHSY, CDR2 SAAADI. The sequencing used cultured CD8+ T cells from PBMCs, collected from culture after CMV antigen stimulation. This receptor was taken from a human donor in good health (CMV status not recorded). Some clones in this sample may be carry-over from other donors' samples. This rearrangement joins TRBV10-2 to TRBJ1-4; tentative D call: TRBD1 (5 bases). The chain's CDR3 is CATSGVDGEKLFF. In DNA, the CDR3 is TGCGCCACCTCGGGGGTAGATGGAGAAAAACTGTTTTTT.